The 26 T cell receptor beta chains listed next were all sequenced from one sample in a study of T-cell memory formation after mild COVID-19. TCRdb passed the 5' RACE reads through MiXCR, listing each CDR3 protein once. The sample shows approximately 500,000 distinct CDR3 sequences, about 23% of them seen only once. The sequenced sample was PBMCs or a T cell subset sorted from them (not recorded which). The source of these receptors is an adult woman who had mild COVID-19 (a few samples of this study predate the infection). Cell type and time point are not known.

This clonotype was detected only once. CDR3 coding DNA: TGTGCCAGCAGCGGAGCGCCCCAGGTCTCCTACGAGCAGTACTTC. It yields the protein CASSGAPQVSYEQYF. The chain uses TRBV7-9 and TRBJ2-7; no definite D call. Germline V lookup: CDR1 SEHNR, CDR2 FQNEAQ (reference sequence). The V end lost 5 bases, the J end lost 0 bases, and 14 bases lay between the germline ends. This CDR3 spans 15 amino acids.

This clonotype was found many times. The chain is built from TRBV3-1 and TRBJ2-6; 8 bases match TRBD1. The germline gives CDR1 LGHDT, CDR2 YNNKEL (reference sequence). The CDR3 spans 18 residues. The V and J ends lost 4 bases and 2 bases, in that order; junction bases with no gene match: 10. CDR3 sequence (DNA): TGTGCCAGCAGCCCCTTTGGCAGGGGGCGGACTGGGGCCAACGTCCTGACTTTC. Translation gives CASSPFGRGRTGANVLTF. Complete variable domain (other parts from reference TRBV3-1 and TRBJ2-6): DTAVSQTPKYLVTQMGNDKSIKCEQNLGHDTMYWYKQDSKKFLKIMFSYNNKELIINETVPNRFSPKSPDKAHLNLHINSLELGDSAVYFCASSPFGRGRTGANVLTFGAGSRLTVL.

This clonotype was seen a few times. This chain links TRBV29-1 with TRBJ2-7; 9 nucleotides match TRBD1. This CDR3 region has 14 residues. Trimming took 4 bases from V and 4 from J; bases not matched to a gene: 8. CDR1 and CDR2 (germline): SQVTM, ANQGSEA. The CDR3 coding sequence is TGCAGCGTTGCCTCCGGGACAGGGATGTACGAGCAGTACTTC. This encodes CSVASGTGMYEQYF.

This chain uses TRBV5-1 with TRBJ2-7, with D perhaps matching TRBD1 or TRBD2 (5 bases each). Trimming left V 0 bases short and J 2 bases short, with 12 bases between. The CDR3 runs to 15 residues. Germline CDR1 reads SGHRS; CDR2 reads YFSETQ. This CDR3 reads CASSLAGTSTYEQYF. The DNA for the CDR3 is TGCGCCAGCAGCTTGGCGGGGACCTCCACCTACGAGCAGTACTTC.

This clonotype was seen a few times. The chain uses TRBV3-1 and TRBJ2-3; no firm D call. CDR1 LGHDT and CDR2 YNNKEL come from the germline V gene (reference sequence). V dropped 4 bases and J dropped 7 bases, with 6 bases sitting between them. This CDR3 comprises 11 residues. The CDR3 region has the DNA TGTGCCAGCAGCCCCGGATATACGCAGTATTTT. As protein: CASSPGYTQYF.

V usage is TRBV20-1 and J usage is TRBJ2-7, with TRBD1 matching 11 bases. V lost 6 bases, J lost 5 bases, and 3 bases stayed unmatched. In germline, CDR1 is DFQATT, CDR2 SNEGSKA (reference sequence). CDR3 length: 12 residues. Here the CDR3 reads CSADRGLNEQYF. The CDR3 region has the DNA TGCAGTGCGGACAGGGGGCTTAACGAGCAGTACTTC.

V and J are TRBV2 and TRBJ2-2; perhaps TRBD1 as D (5 bases). Trimming stripped 7 bases from V and 5 bases from J, with 17 bases between. This CDR3 comprises 15 residues. Germline lookup yields CDR1 SNHLY and CDR2 FYNNEI. CDR3 amino acids: CASTYGQGRTGELFF. The CDR3 nucleotides are TGTGCCAGCACTTATGGCCAGGGTCGAACCGGGGAGCTGTTTTTT.

The rearrangement joins TRBV10-3 to TRBJ2-1; no clear D. The V end was cut by 1 base, the J end by 1 base, with 2 bases between. The CDR3 contains 13 residues. The V gene's germline CDR1 is ENHRY and CDR2 SYGVKD. DNA for the CDR3: TGTGCCATCAGTGAGTTGTCCTACAATGAGCAGTTCTTC. Amino acids: CAISELSYNEQFF.

This clonotype turned up a few times. The chain is built from TRBV18 and TRBJ2-7, with D tentatively TRBD1 or TRBD2 (5 bases each). V was trimmed by 3 bases and J by 3 bases, leaving 18 bases between them. The CDR3 sequence is 16 residues long. CDR1 KGHSH and CDR2 LQKENI come from the germline V gene. The CDR3: CASSPLDTGTHYEQYF. The DNA of the CDR3 is TGTGCCAGCTCACCTCTGGACACTGGGACCCACTACGAGCAGTACTTC.

This clonotype was seen a few times. The chain couples TRBV9 to TRBJ2-2; 8 bases map to TRBD2. J gave up 6 bases and V 0 bases, and 1 base lay outside the gene matches. This CDR3 contains 14 residues. Germline loops: CDR1 SGDLS, CDR2 YYNGEE. The CDR3 is CASSVDGGAGELFF. CDR3 bases: TGTGCCAGCAGCGTAGACGGGGGGGCCGGGGAGCTGTTTTTT.

This clonotype was observed a few times. This rearrangement joins TRBV20-1 to TRBJ2-1, with a weak D call TRBD2 (6 bases). This CDR3 contains 15 residues. Germline V gene sequence: CDR1 DFQATT, CDR2 SNEGSKA (reference sequence). Trimming removed 7 bases at V and 3 bases at J, with 19 bases between. This CDR3 reads CSVSIRLAHYNEQFF. The CDR3 region has the DNA TGCAGTGTATCGATTCGGCTAGCGCACTACAATGAGCAGTTCTTC.

The rearrangement uses TRBV2 and TRBJ1-2, with D possibly being TRBD1 (5 bases). CDR1 SNHLY and CDR2 FYNNEI come from the germline V gene. CDR3 length: 13 amino acids. The V gene lost 2 bases and the J gene lost 5 bases, with 9 bases spanning the gap. The CDR3 DNA sequence: TGTGCCAGCAGTGAACCGGGGCGGTATGGCTACACCTTC. The encoded protein is CASSEPGRYGYTF.

The chain combines TRBV4-2 with TRBJ2-3; TRBD1 might be the D (6 bases). The germline V and J ends were trimmed by 3 bases and 1 base, with 14 bases remaining between them. This CDR3 region has 16 residues. CDR1 LGHNA and CDR2 YNFKEQ come from the germline V gene. CDR3 in DNA: TGTGCCAGCAGCCAGACGAGGGGGTCCCGCACAGATACGCAGTATTTT. It translates to CASSQTRGSRTDTQYF.

The CDR3 DNA is TGCGCCAGCAGCATCTCTCTGCGGGAGATTATAGATACGCAGTATTTT. Protein: CASSISLREIIDTQYF. This chain connects TRBV5-1 to TRBJ2-3, with 7 bases identical to TRBD2. V was pared by 4 bases and J by 5 bases, with 13 bases of the junction left unmatched. This CDR3 is built from 16 residues. The germline V gene encodes CDR1 SGHRS and CDR2 YFSETQ.

This chain joins TRBV12-3 or TRBV12-4 and TRBJ2-4; 7 nucleotides line up with TRBD1. The CDR3 runs 17 residues. V was pared by 4 bases and J by 0 bases, with 9 bases of the junction left unmatched. CDR3 loop: CASSYQGRGLAKNIQYF. CDR3 coding DNA: TGTGCCAGCAGTTACCAGGGAAGGGGGCTAGCCAAAAACATTCAGTACTTC.

This clonotype has more than one count but fewer than ten. The genes are TRBV4-2 and TRBJ2-3, with 10 bases that match TRBD2. CDR1 and CDR2 from the germline V gene are LGHNA and YNFKEQ. The V gene end was trimmed by 1 base and the J gene end by 6 bases; junction bases not matched to a gene: 7. CDR3 length equals 16 residues. CDR3 DNA sequence: TGTGCCAGCAGCCAAGTAAGCGGGGGGGCAGCGGATACGCAGTATTTT. Amino acids: CASSQVSGGAADTQYF.

This chain uses TRBV5-1 with TRBJ1-1; D might be TRBD1 (5 bases). V was cut by 0 bases and J by 0 bases, with 18 bases left in between. Germline assignment: CDR1 SGHRS and CDR2 YFSETQ. The CDR3 runs 18 residues. The CDR3 is CASSLAVGAGRLNTEAFF. In DNA, the CDR3 is TGCGCCAGCAGCTTGGCGGTAGGGGCCGGACGGTTGAACACTGAAGCTTTCTTT.

This clonotype was counted only a few times. V is TRBV24-1 and J is TRBJ1-2, with D possibly TRBD1 on 6 matching bases. Trimming took 4 bases from V and 5 from J, leaving 13 bases between them. Germline V CDR1 and CDR2: KGHDR, SFDVKD. The CDR3 is 14 amino acids. This CDR3 is CATSDPGQLYGYTF. The CDR3 bases are TGTGCCACCAGTGACCCAGGACAGCTTTATGGCTACACCTTC.

This chain links TRBV10-3 with TRBJ2-2; 8 nucleotides line up with TRBD1. This CDR3 is built from 15 residues. Germline V lookup: CDR1 ENHRY, CDR2 SYGVKD. Trimming removed 0 bases from V and 3 bases from J; junction bases left unmatched: 0. For the CDR3, the DNA is TGTGCCATCAGTGAGTCGACAGGGGACACCGGGGAGCTGTTTTTT. Amino acids: CAISESTGDTGELFF.

The chain uses TRBV15 and TRBJ2-1, with a weak D call TRBD2 (7 bases). The germline V gene encodes CDR1 LNHNV and CDR2 YYDKDF (reference sequence). The V and J ends lost 8 bases and 6 bases respectively, with 14 bases between them. CDR3 size: 13 residues. DNA of the CDR3: TGTGCCACCGCCGGGGGGCTTGTCAATGAGCAGTTCTTC. Translating it yields CATAGGLVNEQFF.

This clonotype has at least ten counts. The chain combines TRBV5-1 with TRBJ1-1; D perhaps matches TRBD1 (5 bases). Germline assignment: CDR1 SGHRS and CDR2 YFSETQ. The germline V and J ends were trimmed by 2 bases and 1 base, with 9 bases remaining between them. This CDR3 comprises 14 residues. The CDR3 bases are TGCGCCAGCAGCTTTCGGGGCCCGAACACTGAAGCTTTCTTT. Protein sequence: CASSFRGPNTEAFF.

The chain couples TRBV30 to TRBJ1-2; D is undetermined. Germline loops: CDR1 GTSNPN, CDR2 SVGIG (reference sequence). V was trimmed by 3 bases and J by 2 bases, leaving 13 bases between them. This CDR3 region has 14 residues. The CDR3 region is CAWRKSGQNYGYTF. The CDR3 DNA is TGTGCCTGGAGAAAGTCCGGGCAGAACTATGGCTACACCTTC.

This clonotype was detected only a few times. CDR3 sequence (DNA): TGTGCCAGCAGCTTGAAGAGCGGCCTCCCCATCGAGCAGTACTTC. This translates into CASSLKSGLPIEQYF. V usage is TRBV7-2 and J usage is TRBJ2-7; D is possibly TRBD2 (5 bases). This CDR3 has 15 amino acids. CDR1 and CDR2 (germline): SGHTA, FQGNSA. Trimming removed 3 bases at V and 6 bases at J, with 18 bases between.

The sample holds a few counts of this clonotype. The J gene is TRBJ2-7, the V gene TRBV14, with 8 bases identical to TRBD1. Losses at the gene ends were 0 bases for V and 4 bases for J; bases not matched to a gene: 8. Germline CDR1 and CDR2: SGHDN and FVKESK. The CDR3 is made up of 16 amino acids. CDR3 in DNA: TGTGCCAGCAGCCAAGATCTTGGCAGGGGGCTGTACGAGCAGTACTTC. Its protein product is CASSQDLGRGLYEQYF.

The chain links TRBV11-2 to TRBJ1-6; D is possibly TRBD1 (6 bases). The CDR3 is made up of 14 amino acids. The germline V and J ends were trimmed by 5 bases and 7 bases, with 12 bases remaining between them. Germline V gene data show CDR1 as SGHAT and CDR2 as FQNNGV. The CDR3 sequence: CASSPGGLNSPLHF. CDR3 nucleotides: TGTGCCAGCAGCCCGGGGGGCTTAAATTCACCCCTCCACTTT.

This clonotype was seen only a few times. The chain is built from TRBV7-2 and TRBJ1-1; 7 bases line up with TRBD1. Germline trimming cut 5 bases from V and 1 base from J; bases unmatched to any gene: 4. Germline V gene lookup returns CDR1 SGHTA and CDR2 FQGNSA. The CDR3 consists of 14 residues. The CDR3 region has the DNA TGTGCCAGCAGCAACAGGGGTCCGAACACTGAAGCTTTCTTT. Translation gives CASSNRGPNTEAFF.